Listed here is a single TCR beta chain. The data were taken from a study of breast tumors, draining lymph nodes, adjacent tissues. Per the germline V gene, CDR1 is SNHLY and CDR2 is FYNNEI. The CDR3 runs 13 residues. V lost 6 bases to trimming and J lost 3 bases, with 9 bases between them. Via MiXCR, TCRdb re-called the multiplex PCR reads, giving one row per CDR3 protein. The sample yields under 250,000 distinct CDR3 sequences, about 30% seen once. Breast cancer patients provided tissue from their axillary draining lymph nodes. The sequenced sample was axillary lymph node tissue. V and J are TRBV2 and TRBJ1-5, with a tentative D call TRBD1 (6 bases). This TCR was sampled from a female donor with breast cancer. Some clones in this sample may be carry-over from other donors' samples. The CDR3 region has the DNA TGTGCCAGCAGGACAGGCGTCAATCAGCCCCAGCATTTT. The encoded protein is CASRTGVNQPQHF. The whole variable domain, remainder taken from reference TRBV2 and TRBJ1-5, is EPEVTQTPSHQVTQMGQEVILRCVPISNHLYFYWYRQILGQKVEFLVSFYNNEISEKSEIFDDQFSVERPDGSNFTLKIRSTKLEDSAMYFCASRTGVNQPQHFGDGTRLSIL.